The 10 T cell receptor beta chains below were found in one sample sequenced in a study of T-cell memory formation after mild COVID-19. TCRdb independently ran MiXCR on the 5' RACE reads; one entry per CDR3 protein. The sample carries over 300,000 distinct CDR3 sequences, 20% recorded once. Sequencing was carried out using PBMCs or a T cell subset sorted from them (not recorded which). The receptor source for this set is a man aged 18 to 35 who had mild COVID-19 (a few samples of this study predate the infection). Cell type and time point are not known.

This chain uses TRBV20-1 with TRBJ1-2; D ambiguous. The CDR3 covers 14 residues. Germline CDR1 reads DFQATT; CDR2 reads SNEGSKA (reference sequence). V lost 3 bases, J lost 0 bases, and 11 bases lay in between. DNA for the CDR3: TGCAGTGCTAGGGAGCAGCCAGCTAACTATGGCTACACCTTC. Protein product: CSAREQPANYGYTF.

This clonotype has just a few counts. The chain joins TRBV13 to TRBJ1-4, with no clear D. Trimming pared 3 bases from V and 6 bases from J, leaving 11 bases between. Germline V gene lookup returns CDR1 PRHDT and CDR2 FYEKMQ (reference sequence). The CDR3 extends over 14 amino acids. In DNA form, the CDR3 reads TGTGCCAGCAGCTTCGCAGTTAATCATGAAAAACTGTTTTTT. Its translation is CASSFAVNHEKLFF.

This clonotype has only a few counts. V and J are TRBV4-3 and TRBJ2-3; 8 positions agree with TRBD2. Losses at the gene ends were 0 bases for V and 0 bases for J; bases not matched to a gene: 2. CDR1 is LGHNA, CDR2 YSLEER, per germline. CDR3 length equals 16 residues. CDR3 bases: TGCGCCAGCAGCCAAGATAGCGGGGCTAGCACAGATACGCAGTATTTT. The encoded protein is CASSQDSGASTDTQYF.

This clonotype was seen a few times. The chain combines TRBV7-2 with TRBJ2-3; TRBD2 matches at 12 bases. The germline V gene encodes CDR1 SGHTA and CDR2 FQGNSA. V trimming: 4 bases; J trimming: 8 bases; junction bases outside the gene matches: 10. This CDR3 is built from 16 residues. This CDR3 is CASSYSTSGGRLTQYF. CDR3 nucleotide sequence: TGTGCCAGCAGCTATTCGACTAGCGGGGGCCGTCTTACGCAGTATTTT.

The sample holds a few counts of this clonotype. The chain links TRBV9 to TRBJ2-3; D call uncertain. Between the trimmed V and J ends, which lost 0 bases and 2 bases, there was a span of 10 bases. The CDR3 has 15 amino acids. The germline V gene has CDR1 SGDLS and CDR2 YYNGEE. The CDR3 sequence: CASSVAPVSTDTQYF. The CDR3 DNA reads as TGTGCCAGCAGCGTAGCTCCGGTCTCCACAGATACGCAGTATTTT.

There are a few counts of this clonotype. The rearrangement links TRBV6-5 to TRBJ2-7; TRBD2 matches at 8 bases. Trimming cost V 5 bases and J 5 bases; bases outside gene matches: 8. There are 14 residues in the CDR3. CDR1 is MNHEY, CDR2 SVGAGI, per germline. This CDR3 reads CASSGAGGRNEQYF. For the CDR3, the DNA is TGTGCCAGCAGTGGAGCAGGCGGGAGGAACGAGCAGTACTTC.

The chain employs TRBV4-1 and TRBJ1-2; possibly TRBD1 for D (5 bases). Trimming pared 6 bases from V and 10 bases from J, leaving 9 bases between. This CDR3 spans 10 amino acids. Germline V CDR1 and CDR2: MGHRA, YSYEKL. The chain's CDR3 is CASRWGDYTF. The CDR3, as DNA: TGCGCCAGCAGATGGGGGGACTACACCTTC.

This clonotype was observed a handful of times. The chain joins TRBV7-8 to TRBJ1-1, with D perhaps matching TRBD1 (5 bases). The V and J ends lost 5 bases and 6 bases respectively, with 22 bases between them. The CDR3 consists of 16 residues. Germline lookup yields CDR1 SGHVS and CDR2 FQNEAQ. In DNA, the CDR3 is TGTGCCAGCAGCAGCGGCGGGCGCAAGGGGAGGGCTGAAGCTTTCTTT. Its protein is CASSSGGRKGRAEAFF.

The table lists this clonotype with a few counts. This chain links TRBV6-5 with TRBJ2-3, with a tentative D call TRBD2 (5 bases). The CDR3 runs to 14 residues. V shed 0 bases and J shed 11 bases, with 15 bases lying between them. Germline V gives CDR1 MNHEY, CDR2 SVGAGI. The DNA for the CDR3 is TGTGCCAGCAGTTACTCCTTGGGAGCTTTGGAGCAGTATTTT. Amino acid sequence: CASSYSLGALEQYF.

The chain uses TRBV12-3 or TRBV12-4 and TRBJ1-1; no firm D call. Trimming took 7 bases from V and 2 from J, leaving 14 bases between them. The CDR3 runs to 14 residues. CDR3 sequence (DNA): TGTGCCAGCAATCTCGTGGGCCGTAACACTGAAGCTTTCTTT. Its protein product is CASNLVGRNTEAFF.